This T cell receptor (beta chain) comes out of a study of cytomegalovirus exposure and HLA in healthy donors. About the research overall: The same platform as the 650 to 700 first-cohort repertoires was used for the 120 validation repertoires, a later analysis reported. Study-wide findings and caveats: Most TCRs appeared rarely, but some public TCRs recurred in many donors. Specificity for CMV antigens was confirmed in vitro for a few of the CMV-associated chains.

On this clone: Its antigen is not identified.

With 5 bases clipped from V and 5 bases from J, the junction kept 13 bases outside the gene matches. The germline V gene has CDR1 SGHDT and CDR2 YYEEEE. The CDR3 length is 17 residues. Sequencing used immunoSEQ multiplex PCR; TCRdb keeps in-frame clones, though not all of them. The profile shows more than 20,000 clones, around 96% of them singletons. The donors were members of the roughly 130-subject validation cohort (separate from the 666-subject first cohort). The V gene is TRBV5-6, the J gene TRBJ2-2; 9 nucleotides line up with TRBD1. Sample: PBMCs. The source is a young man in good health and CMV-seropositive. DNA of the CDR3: TGTGCCAGCAGACCGGCCCCGGGACAGGGTAGAACCGGGGAGCTGTTTTTT. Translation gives CASRPAPGQGRTGELFF.